This T cell receptor beta chain was obtained from a study of T cell repertoires in cytomegalovirus infection. The wider study: The public TCR beta signatures pointed to both CMV infection and matching HLA type.

TCRdb independently ran MiXCR on the reads; one entry per CDR3 protein. The data show 310,000 or so distinct CDR3 sequences, about a tenth seen once. This clonotype occurred many times. Its antigen remains unidentified. CDR3 length: 16 residues. Germline-derived CDR1 and CDR2 are SGHAT and FQNNGV. Germline trimming cut 2 bases from V and 4 bases from J; bases unmatched to any gene: 5. Broader study findings: Summed frequency of public TCR beta families distinguished CMV carriers with the relevant HLA. The response measured ex vivo was dominated by TCR beta clonotypes (HLA-C-restricted and CMV-specific).

The origin of this receptor is a human donor in good health (CMV status not recorded). Some clones in this sample may be carry-over from other donors' samples. The chain carries TRBV11-2 and TRBJ1-6; 7 positions match TRBD1. Specimen: PBMCs. Here the CDR3 reads CASSLRDSRYNSPLHF. CDR3 sequence (DNA): TGTGCCAGCAGCTTAAGGGACAGCCGTTATAATTCACCCCTCCACTTT. Looking up the rest from reference TRBV11-2 and TRBJ1-6 gives the full variable domain: EAGVAQSPRYKIIEKRQSVAFWCNPISGHATLYWYQQILGQGPKLLIQFQNNGVVDDSQLPKDRFSAERLKGVDSTLKIQPAKLEDSAVYLCASSLRDSRYNSPLHFGNGTRLTVT.